A single sample gave rise to the 24 T cell receptor beta chains below, sequenced in a study of cytomegalovirus exposure and HLA in healthy donors. PCR used 60 Vbeta primers and 13 Jbeta primers. Sequenced by immunoSEQ multiplex PCR; TCRdb stores in-frame clones only, minus some. This table has 150,000 to 200,000 clones, about 81% appearing once. Source material: PBMCs. The receptor source for this set is a woman between 18 and 30 years old in good health and CMV-seropositive.

Only a few counts were recorded for this clone. This chain links TRBV7-9 with TRBJ1-6, with 9 bases identical to TRBD1. This CDR3 has 16 amino acids. Germline-derived CDR1 and CDR2 are SEHNR and FQNEAQ (reference sequence). The junction had 16 bases not matched to a gene; V was cut back by 5 bases and J by 14 bases. CDR3 amino acids: CASSIIPGTGFMALHF. In nucleotides, the CDR3 is TGTGCCAGCAGCATCATCCCCGGGACAGGGTTCATGGCCCTCCACTTT.

V is TRBV11-2 and J is TRBJ2-1, with TRBD2 identical over 10 bases. CDR3 size: 15 residues. Germline values: CDR1 SGHAT, CDR2 FQNNGV. V gave up 6 bases and J gave up 8 bases; unmatched junction bases: 10. The CDR3 loop reads CASSPGSGGAYEQFF. The CDR3 DNA reads TGTGCCAGCAGTCCAGGGAGCGGGGGGGCATATGAGCAGTTCTTC.

This sequence joins TRBV30 and TRBJ2-7; 9 bases line up with TRBD2. Germline V gives CDR1 GTSNPN, CDR2 SVGIG (reference sequence). Trimming took 1 base from V and 6 from J; bases not matched to a gene: 10. The CDR3 sequence is 15 residues long. The DNA for the CDR3 is TGTGCCTGGAGTGGTAAGGCGGGGGGGCCGATCGAGCAGTACTTC. As protein: CAWSGKAGGPIEQYF.

This rearrangement joins TRBV29-1 to TRBJ2-2, with 14 bases lining up with TRBD2. Germline-derived CDR1 and CDR2 are SQVTM and ANQGSEA. V lost 7 bases and J lost 0; bases outside the gene matches: 7. The CDR3 extends over 17 amino acids. CDR3 coding DNA: TGCAGCGCCGGACGGACTAGCGGGGGGACGAACACCGGGGAGCTGTTTTTT. Protein: CSAGRTSGGTNTGELFF.

V usage is TRBV5-1 and J usage is TRBJ1-6; 10 bases match TRBD1. The germline CDR1 and CDR2 sequences are SGHRS and YFSETQ. With V trimmed by 4 bases and J by 10 bases, 2 bases remained unmatched. CDR3 length: 13 amino acids. CDR3 bases: TGCGCCAGCAGCCCGACAGGGGGCTCACCCCTCCACTTT. Translation gives CASSPTGGSPLHF. The full variable domain, its missing parts supplied by reference TRBV5-1 and TRBJ1-6, is KAGVTQTPRYLIKTRGQQVTLSCSPISGHRSVSWYQQTPGQGLQFLFEYFSETQRNKGNFPGRFSGRQFSNSRSEMNVSTLELGDSALYLCASSPTGGSPLHFGNGTRLTVT.

The chain joins TRBV28 to TRBJ2-1; a possible D gene is TRBD2 (5 bases). V was cut by 5 bases and J by 8 bases, with 13 bases left in between. The CDR3 is made up of 13 amino acids. CDR1 is MDHEN, CDR2 SYDVKM, per germline. The CDR3 is CASSREGIDEQFF. CDR3 nucleotides: TGTGCCAGCAGTCGAGAGGGAATCGATGAGCAGTTCTTC. The entire variable domain, with the rest obtained from reference TRBV28 and TRBJ2-1, is as follows: DVKVTQSSRYLVKRTGEKVFLECVQDMDHENMFWYRQDPGLGLRLIYFSYDVKMKEKGDIPEGYSVSREKKERFSLILESASTNQTSMYLCASSREGIDEQFFGPGTRLTVL.

The CDR3 nucleotides read TGTGCCAGCAGCCAAGAATGGTTGGTCGGGGGTACTCGCTCTGGGGCCAACGTCCTGACTTTC. Translation: CASSQEWLVGGTRSGANVLTF. The V gene is TRBV4-2, the J gene TRBJ2-6, with TRBD2 as a possible D gene (6 bases). Germline assignment: CDR1 LGHNA and CDR2 YNFKEQ. The CDR3 runs to 21 residues. V lost 0 bases and J 0 bases, leaving 21 bases between the germline ends.

CDR3 DNA sequence: TGCGCCAGCAGCGATCGACTAGCGGGGGGGAATGAGCAGTTCTTC. This gives the protein CASSDRLAGGNEQFF. This rearrangement joins TRBV4-1 to TRBJ2-1, with 14 positions matching TRBD2. Germline loops: CDR1 MGHRA, CDR2 YSYEKL. The CDR3 runs 15 residues. Trimming removed 5 bases from V and 7 bases from J; junction bases left unmatched: 4.

The rearrangement links TRBV13 to TRBJ2-5, with 8 bases lining up with TRBD1. The J call may be faulty, since TRBJ2-7 better matches the DNA end. The CDR3 has 14 amino acids. The germline V gene has CDR1 PRHDT and CDR2 FYEKMQ (reference sequence). The CDR3 loop reads CASSLGQGPYEQYF. As DNA, the CDR3 is TGTGCCAGCAGCCTCGGACAGGGCCCCTACGAGCAGTACTTC.

This sequence joins TRBV19 and TRBJ1-1; 7 bases are shared with TRBD1. J lost 1 base, V lost 8 bases, and 7 bases had no gene match. In germline, CDR1 is LNHDA, CDR2 SQIVND (reference sequence). The CDR3 loop spans 14 amino acids. The CDR3 region has the DNA TGTGCCAGTGGCACGGGACAGACGAACACTGAAGCTTTCTTT. It is translated as CASGTGQTNTEAFF.

The V and J genes are TRBV19 and TRBJ2-3; perhaps TRBD1 as D (6 bases). The V end was cut by 4 bases, the J end by 0 bases, with 11 bases between. The germline gives CDR1 LNHDA, CDR2 SQIVND (reference sequence). The CDR3 runs 15 residues. DNA of the CDR3: TGTGCCAGTAGTACCCGACAGGCTAGCACAGATACGCAGTATTTT. Amino acids: CASSTRQASTDTQYF.

The gene calls are TRBV30 and TRBJ1-5; 7 bases agree with TRBD1. In germline, CDR1 is GTSNPN, CDR2 SVGIG (reference sequence). The junction had 5 bases not matched to a gene; V was cut back by 1 base and J by 5 bases. This CDR3 is built from 14 residues. In DNA, the CDR3 is TGTGCCTGGAGTGGGGGACAGAGGTATCAGCCCCAGCATTTT. Translating gives CAWSGGQRYQPQHF.

Note on this clone: The junction and the germline gene differ at one end; a read error may be behind it. V usage is TRBV4-1 and J usage is TRBJ1-2; no reliable D call. Germline assignment: CDR1 MGHRA and CDR2 YSYEKL. This CDR3 contains 14 residues. CDR3 nucleotide sequence: TGCGCCAGCAGCCCTGTGGAGGCGCCCCATGGCTACGTCTTC. Protein: CASSPVEAPHGYVF.

V gene TRBV4-1 combines with J gene TRBJ1-1; D uncertain. Between the trimmed V and J ends, which lost 1 base and 2 bases, there was a span of 8 bases. The CDR3 has 14 amino acids. Germline V gives CDR1 MGHRA, CDR2 YSYEKL. CDR3 region: CASSQVPRNTEAFF. CDR3 nucleotide sequence: TGCGCCAGCAGCCAAGTACCGAGAAACACTGAAGCTTTCTTT.

This chain's CDR3 is CAWDRGDTDTQYF. In DNA form, the CDR3 reads TGTGCCTGGGACAGGGGGGACACAGATACGCAGTATTTT. V and J are TRBV30 and TRBJ2-3, with TRBD1 matching over 9 bases. Germline loops: CDR1 GTSNPN, CDR2 SVGIG (reference sequence). V gave up 5 bases and J gave up 2 bases; unmatched junction bases: 2. The CDR3 runs to 13 residues.

The chain carries TRBV7-9 and TRBJ1-6; D is unresolved. Germline CDR1 SEHNR, CDR2 FQNEAQ (reference sequence). The CDR3 extends over 12 amino acids. Trimming removed 4 bases at V and 6 bases at J, with 4 bases between. CDR3 DNA sequence: TGTGCCAGCAGCTCGGGTAATTCACCCCTCCACTTT. Its translation: CASSSGNSPLHF.

V and J are TRBV5-1 and TRBJ2-7, with 10 bases fitting TRBD2. The J segment lost 4 bases and the V segment lost 0 bases, leaving 1 base of the junction unmatched. CDR1 and CDR2 from the germline V gene are SGHRS and YFSETQ. CDR3 size: 14 residues. CDR3 region: CASSLEGLAYEQYF. CDR3 nucleotides: TGCGCCAGCAGCTTGGAGGGACTAGCGTACGAGCAGTACTTC.

This chain connects TRBV29-1 to TRBJ2-7; 7 bases are shared with TRBD1. In germline, CDR1 is SQVTM, CDR2 ANQGSEA. The length of the CDR3 is 12 residues. V shed 2 bases, J shed 6 bases, and the junction held 4 bases outside the gene matches. The CDR3 protein is CSVEMGQSEQYF. In DNA form, the CDR3 reads TGCAGCGTTGAAATGGGACAGAGCGAGCAGTACTTC.

This clone was counted a single time. Sequence at one end of the junction differs from germline and may be a read error. Other DNA sequences in this specimen translate into the identical CDR3. This chain connects TRBV6-5 to TRBJ2-3; 9 bases are shared with TRBD1. The V gene's germline CDR1 is MNHEY and CDR2 SVGAGI. CDR3 length: 15 residues. The CDR3 sequence is CASRTGGGHPDTQYF. CDR3 nucleotide sequence: TGTGCCAGCAGGACAGGGGGGGGGCATCCAGATACGCAATATTTT.

This sequence joins TRBV2 and TRBJ2-5; D perhaps matches TRBD1 (6 bases). The CDR3 spans 11 residues. Trimming took off 8 bases at V and 2 bases at J, with 6 bases between the two ends. Germline-derived CDR1 and CDR2 are SNHLY and FYNNEI. CDR3 coding DNA: TGTGCCAGCGGGACACAAGAGACCCAGTACTTC. This gives the protein CASGTQETQYF.

This chain connects TRBV5-1 to TRBJ2-3; maybe TRBD2 (5 bases). The ends were cut back, 0 bases at V and 0 bases at J, with 11 bases in the middle. Germline-derived CDR1 and CDR2 are SGHRS and YFSETQ. This CDR3 spans 16 amino acids. CDR3 sequence: CASSLGAAASTDTQYF. In DNA form, the CDR3 reads TGCGCCAGCAGCTTGGGAGCGGCGGCTAGCACAGATACGCAGTATTTT.

J is TRBJ1-6 and V is TRBV2; D unclear. V shed 8 bases and J shed 2 bases, with 7 bases lying between them. CDR3 size: 13 residues. The germline CDR1 and CDR2 sequences are SNHLY and FYNNEI. The CDR3 here is CASCGTYNSPLHF. CDR3 in DNA: TGTGCCAGCTGCGGTACCTATAATTCACCCCTCCACTTT.

CDR3: CASSLENGNEQFF. In DNA form, the CDR3 reads TGCGCCAGCAGCTTGGAGAACGGCAATGAGCAGTTCTTC. The chain carries TRBV5-1 and TRBJ2-1; D not resolved. This CDR3 region has 13 residues. V lost 0 bases, J lost 6 bases, and 7 bases lay in between. CDR1 SGHRS and CDR2 YFSETQ come from the germline V gene.

The rearrangement uses TRBV28 and TRBJ2-7, with D possibly being TRBD1 (7 bases). The CDR3 length is 14 residues. Trimming pared 5 bases from V and 2 bases from J, leaving 13 bases between. From germline, CDR1 is MDHEN and CDR2 SYDVKM. The CDR3 DNA follows: TGTGCCAGCAGTCCGGGGGACAGCCCCTACGAGCAGTACTTC. It is translated as CASSPGDSPYEQYF.